This T cell receptor beta chain was sequenced in a study of blood T cell repertoires in COVID-19. Germline V lookup: CDR1 SNHLY, CDR2 FYNNEI. CDR3 length: 11 residues. V was cut by 2 bases and J by 10 bases, with 8 bases left in between. This clone was seen a single time. TCRdb's copy holds only in-frame clones and misses some; the assay was immunoSEQ multiplex PCR. This table holds 300,000 to 400,000 clones, 85% to 90% found once. The clonotype originates from a woman aged 50 to 60 with COVID-19, enrolled during active disease. Specimen: peripheral blood. The chain combines TRBV2 with TRBJ1-2; a possible D gene is TRBD1 (5 bases). The CDR3 spells CASSETGPYTF. Here the CDR3 DNA reads TGTGCCAGCAGTGAAACAGGACCCTACACCTTC.